This entry describes one TCR beta chain. Its cognate antigen is unknown. Produced via immunoSEQ multiplex PCR; TCRdb's table is partial and in-frame only. The repertoire holds around 29,000 clones, 89% seen once, with about 0.33% in the top ten. The data derive from a study of PD-1 blockade in classical Hodgkin lymphoma. Whole-study results and caveats: The causes of the repertoire differences, possibly disease activity or prior therapy, remain undefined. When set against healthy donors, newly diagnosed patients were reported to show lower baseline TCR diversity.

Specified time point: newly diagnosed, previously untreated cHL patient sample. Investigators isolated CD4+ T cells from thawed PBMCs through magnetic negative selection. Comparison came from newly diagnosed, untreated classical Hodgkin lymphoma PBMCs. From germline, CDR1 is SNHLY and CDR2 FYNNEI. This CDR3 is built from 13 residues. Trimming took off 1 base at V and 2 bases at J, with 4 bases between the two ends. The specimen sequenced was CD4+ T cells from blood. The receptor's source is a human donor with classical Hodgkin lymphoma. The rearrangement uses TRBV2 and TRBJ2-3; D gene ambiguous. CDR3 sequence: CASSEDYTDTQYF. The CDR3 region has the DNA TGTGCCAGCAGTGAAGACTACACAGATACGCAGTATTTT. Filled out from reference TRBV2 and TRBJ2-3, the complete variable domain reads EPEVTQTPSHQVTQMGQEVILRCVPISNHLYFYWYRQILGQKVEFLVSFYNNEISEKSEIFDDQFSVERPDGSNFTLKIRSTKLEDSAMYFCASSEDYTDTQYFGPGTRLTVL.